Listed below are T cell receptor beta chains from one sample, sequenced in a study of cytomegalovirus exposure and HLA in healthy donors. Produced via immunoSEQ multiplex PCR; TCRdb's table is partial and in-frame only. The data include some 200,000 clones; the top ten clones carry 1.1%. Sequenced sample: PBMCs. These receptors originate from a girl aged 2 to 10 in good health and CMV-seropositive. CDR3s leave out the opening cysteine and the closing phenylalanine or tryptophan. D genes are given only for firm matches.

D gene: TRBD1
J gene: TRBJ2-2
V gene: TRBV4-2
CDR3 length: 13
CDR3 protein: ASSLGQGEPGELF

D gene: NA
J gene: TRBJ1-2
V gene: TRBV14
CDR3 length: 11
CDR3 protein: ASSHDAGYGYT

D gene: TRBD1
J gene: TRBJ2-1
V gene: TRBV29-1
CDR3 length: 10
CDR3 protein: SAQGAYNEQF

D gene: NA
J gene: TRBJ2-1
V gene: TRBV29-1
CDR3 length: 16
CDR3 protein: SVEFVGGSGRTYNEQF

D gene: NA
J gene: TRBJ1-2
V gene: TRBV13
CDR3 length: 10
CDR3 protein: ASSFLNYGYT

D gene: NA
J gene: TRBJ2-5
V gene: TRBV7-8
CDR3 length: 14
CDR3 protein: ASSFSRGRGKETQY

D gene: NA
J gene: TRBJ1-1
V gene: TRBV29-1
CDR3 length: 10
CDR3 protein: SVDREGTEAF

D gene: TRBD2
J gene: TRBJ2-3
V gene: TRBV7-4
CDR3 length: 17
CDR3 protein: ASRSTWSLRLAGADTQY

D gene: TRBD2
J gene: TRBJ2-1
V gene: TRBV7-2
CDR3 length: 13
CDR3 protein: ASSLYEGGRADQF

D gene: TRBD1
J gene: TRBJ1-2
V gene: TRBV6-1
CDR3 length: 14
CDR3 protein: ASSEPGQPRNYGYT

D gene: NA
J gene: TRBJ2-7
V gene: TRBV2
CDR3 length: 12
CDR3 protein: ASRERTLPYEQY

D gene: TRBD1
J gene: TRBJ1-3
V gene: TRBV10-3
CDR3 length: 16
CDR3 protein: AISEQGVTLSSGNTIY

D gene: NA
J gene: TRBJ2-5
V gene: TRBV5-1
CDR3 length: 13
CDR3 protein: ASSLAIGLQETQY

D gene: NA
J gene: TRBJ1-5
V gene: TRBV28
CDR3 length: 12
CDR3 protein: ASSSGGNYQPQH

D gene: NA
J gene: TRBJ1-4
V gene: TRBV6-1
CDR3 length: 11
CDR3 protein: ASSETGLWELF

D gene: TRBD1
J gene: TRBJ1-4
V gene: TRBV6-6
CDR3 length: 14
CDR3 protein: ASTHDRASLYEKLF

D gene: TRBD2
J gene: TRBJ2-1
V gene: TRBV5-1
CDR3 length: 12
CDR3 protein: ASGPSGRLDEQF

D gene: NA
J gene: TRBJ2-5
V gene: TRBV6-5
CDR3 length: 10
CDR3 protein: ASTGNQETQY

D gene: NA
J gene: TRBJ1-1
V gene: TRBV27
CDR3 length: 10
CDR3 protein: ASSLSQGEAF

D gene: TRBD1
J gene: TRBJ2-7
V gene: TRBV28
CDR3 length: 13
CDR3 protein: ASSLPGQGGYEQY

D gene: TRBD1
J gene: TRBJ1-1
V gene: TRBV27
CDR3 length: 12
CDR3 protein: ASRTGTGGAEAF

D gene: TRBD2
J gene: NA
V gene: TRBV6-5
CDR3 length: 12
CDR3 protein: ASSFSGRLYEQY

D gene: NA
J gene: TRBJ1-1
V gene: TRBV5-1
CDR3 length: 11
CDR3 protein: ASSFRGNTEAF

D gene: TRBD1
J gene: TRBJ1-2
V gene: TRBV6-1
CDR3 length: 11
CDR3 protein: ASSEARTGGVN

D gene: NA
J gene: TRBJ2-7
V gene: TRBV27
CDR3 length: 12
CDR3 protein: ASRLTGSFPGQY

D gene: NA
J gene: TRBJ1-1
V gene: TRBV5-1
CDR3 length: 11
CDR3 protein: ASSLGANTEAF